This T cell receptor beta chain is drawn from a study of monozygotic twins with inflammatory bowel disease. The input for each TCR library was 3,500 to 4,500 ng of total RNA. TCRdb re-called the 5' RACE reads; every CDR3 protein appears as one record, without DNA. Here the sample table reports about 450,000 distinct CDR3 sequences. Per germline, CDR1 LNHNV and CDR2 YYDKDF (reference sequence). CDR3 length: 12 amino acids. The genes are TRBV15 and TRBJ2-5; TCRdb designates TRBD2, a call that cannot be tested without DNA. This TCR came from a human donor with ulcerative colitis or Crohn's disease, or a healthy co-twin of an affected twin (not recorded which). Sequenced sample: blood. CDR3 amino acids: CATRGLTETQYF.